This passage covers 29 T cell receptor beta chains from one sample sequenced in a study of identical twins. TCRdb itself ran the 5' RACE reads through MiXCR, one entry per CDR3 protein. The table records 470,000 or so distinct CDR3 sequences, roughly 26% of them present only once. In addition, the sample was reused for a study of T cells expressing NK-cell markers.

Input material: CD4+ T cells sorted from blood. These receptors all stem from a woman aged 18-29 years in good health.

This clonotype showed up just a few times. The rearrangement links TRBV20-1 to TRBJ2-7; unclear D gene. The V gene lost 5 bases and the J gene lost 2 bases, with 13 bases spanning the gap. The germline V gene encodes CDR1 DFQATT and CDR2 SNEGSKA (reference sequence). There are 13 residues in the CDR3. The CDR3 spells CSASIASTYEQYF. DNA of the CDR3: TGCAGTGCTTCTATCGCGAGCACCTACGAGCAGTACTTC.

This clonotype appeared a few times. This rearrangement joins TRBV9 to TRBJ2-5; D possibly corresponds to TRBD1 (5 bases). V dropped 0 bases and J dropped 7 bases, with 19 bases sitting between them. Germline V CDR1 and CDR2: SGDLS, YYNGEE. The length of the CDR3 is 16 residues. In DNA form, the CDR3 reads TGTGCCAGCAGCGTAGCAGTTCAGGGTTCATTTGGGACCCAGTACTTC. Translating it yields CASSVAVQGSFGTQYF. Complete variable domain (other parts from reference TRBV9 and TRBJ2-5): DSGVTQTPKHLITATGQRVTLRCSPRSGDLSVYWYQQSLDQGLQFLIQYYNGEERAKGNILERFSAQQFPDLHSELNLSSLELGDSALYFCASSVAVQGSFGTQYFGPGTRLLVL.

The table lists this clonotype with a few counts. The rearrangement uses TRBV6-5 and TRBJ1-1; no firm D call. The CDR3 has 14 residues. In germline, CDR1 is MNHEY, CDR2 SVGAGI. V lost 1 base and J lost 1, with 7 bases in between. CDR3 sequence (DNA): TGTGCCAGCAGTTACTGGGGAACGAACACTGAAGCTTTCTTT. Translation: CASSYWGTNTEAFF.

This clonotype showed up just a few times. V gene TRBV9 combines with J gene TRBJ2-1, with 8 bases lining up with TRBD2. This CDR3 spans 14 amino acids. V trimming: 2 bases; J trimming: 4 bases; junction bases outside the gene matches: 2. Germline lookup yields CDR1 SGDLS and CDR2 YYNGEE. The CDR3 reads CASSVTSGYNEQFF. CDR3 DNA: TGTGCCAGCAGCGTTACTAGCGGTTACAATGAGCAGTTCTTC.

V and J are TRBV20-1 and TRBJ2-2; tentatively, D is TRBD1 or TRBD2 (5 bases each). V lost 0 bases to trimming and J lost 6 bases, with 14 bases between them. Germline values: CDR1 DFQATT, CDR2 SNEGSKA (reference sequence). The CDR3 length is 15 residues. The DNA of the CDR3 is TGCAGTGCTAGAGATAGGGGACCCCAGCCCGGGGAGCTGTTTTTT. Protein sequence: CSARDRGPQPGELFF.

V and J are TRBV11-2 and TRBJ2-1, with D perhaps TRBD1 (6 bases). The V end lost 5 bases, the J end lost 5 bases, and 10 bases lay between the germline ends. Germline V CDR1 and CDR2: SGHAT, FQNNGV. The CDR3 has 13 residues. CDR3 bases: TGTGCCAGCAGCAGGGGGTTAAACAATGAGCAGTTCTTC. Translating it yields CASSRGLNNEQFF.

This chain uses TRBV6-2 or TRBV6-3 with TRBJ2-7; the D gene could be TRBD1 or TRBD2 (5 bases each). The CDR3 consists of 16 residues. V lost 0 bases and J 3 bases, leaving 15 bases between the germline ends. Germline-derived CDR1 and CDR2 are MNHEY and SVGEGT. The CDR3 DNA follows: TGTGCCAGCAGTTACTCTCCGGACACGAGGGACTACGAGCAGTACTTC. Translation: CASSYSPDTRDYEQYF.

This chain uses TRBV10-1 with TRBJ2-7; D gene ambiguous. The CDR3 consists of 15 residues. From germline, CDR1 is WNHNN and CDR2 SYGVQD (reference sequence). The ends were cut back, 8 bases at V and 2 bases at J, with 19 bases in the middle. Here the CDR3 reads CASRFLLPLPYEQYF. The DNA for the CDR3 is TGCGCCAGCCGTTTCTTATTACCTCTCCCCTACGAGCAGTACTTC.

The chain's CDR3 is CASSPEGQISTGELFF. In DNA form, the CDR3 reads TGTGCCAGCAGCCCCGAGGGACAGATAAGCACCGGGGAGCTGTTTTTT. The chain couples TRBV7-3 to TRBJ2-2; 7 bases align to TRBD1. Per germline, CDR1 SGHTA and CDR2 FQGTGA. The length of the CDR3 is 16 residues. The trim removed 5 bases at V and 4 bases at J, leaving 10 bases unmatched.

This clonotype was seen a few times. The chain is built from TRBV6-2 or TRBV6-3 and TRBJ2-1; 9 nucleotides line up with TRBD2. J gave up 7 bases and V 5 bases, and 6 bases lay outside the gene matches. The CDR3 consists of 14 residues. Germline assignment: CDR1 MNHEY and CDR2 SVGEGT. CDR3: CASSSGRFSNEQFF. CDR3 nucleotides: TGTGCCAGCAGTAGCGGGAGGTTTTCTAATGAGCAGTTCTTC.

This chain links TRBV7-2 with TRBJ2-2, with TRBD1 matching over 10 bases. In germline, CDR1 is SGHTA, CDR2 FQGNSA. V was pared by 5 bases and J by 7 bases, with 7 bases of the junction left unmatched. This CDR3 region has 15 residues. CDR3 in amino acids: CASSPQGQGNGELFF. CDR3 nucleotides: TGTGCCAGCAGCCCTCAGGGACAGGGGAACGGGGAGCTGTTTTTT.

The chain uses TRBV18 and TRBJ2-1; no definite D call. The CDR3 extends over 14 amino acids. The V and J ends lost 0 bases and 5 bases respectively, with 8 bases between them. CDR1 is KGHSH, CDR2 LQKENI, per germline. The CDR3 region is CASSPPAGDNEQFF. In nucleotides, the CDR3 is TGTGCCAGCTCACCACCGGCCGGAGACAATGAGCAGTTCTTC.

This clonotype was seen a handful of times. The CDR3 region is CSAPPWRGRDNEQFF. Here the CDR3 DNA reads TGCAGTGCCCCCCCTTGGAGGGGGCGCGACAATGAGCAGTTCTTC. The chain couples TRBV20-1 to TRBJ2-1, with D tentatively TRBD1 (7 bases). The CDR3 totals 15 residues. V shed 6 bases and J shed 5 bases, with 20 bases lying between them. Per germline, CDR1 DFQATT and CDR2 SNEGSKA (reference sequence).

The V gene is TRBV7-2, the J gene TRBJ2-7, with 8 positions matching TRBD2. The V gene's germline CDR1 is SGHTA and CDR2 FQGNSA. The CDR3 runs 15 residues. V lost 1 base, J lost 5 bases, and 7 bases stayed unmatched. CDR3 coding DNA: TGTGCCAGCAGCTTAGAAGCGGGAGTTTACCACGAGCAGTACTTC. Translated: CASSLEAGVYHEQYF.

The genes are TRBV20-1 and TRBJ2-5, with 10 bases aligning to TRBD2. This CDR3 spans 14 amino acids. Germline assignment: CDR1 DFQATT and CDR2 SNEGSKA (reference sequence). With V trimmed by 5 bases and J by 2 bases, 5 bases remained unmatched. DNA of the CDR3: TGCAGTGCTGCAAGGACTAGCGGACAAGAGACCCAGTACTTC. Protein sequence: CSAARTSGQETQYF.

The rearrangement joins TRBV5-1 to TRBJ2-1; possible D gene TRBD1, 6 bases. The CDR3 covers 14 residues. The V and J ends lost 2 bases and 6 bases respectively, with 12 bases between them. CDR1 is SGHRS and CDR2 is YFSETQ in the germline V gene. The CDR3 DNA reads TGCGCCAGCAGCTTTACGACAGGTTCCAATGAGCAGTTCTTC. This translates into CASSFTTGSNEQFF.

This clonotype was picked up a small number of times. This sequence joins TRBV2 and TRBJ2-6; D might be TRBD1 (6 bases). V was pared by 6 bases and J by 2 bases, with 14 bases between. The CDR3 sequence is 16 residues long. In germline, CDR1 is SNHLY, CDR2 FYNNEI. CDR3 DNA sequence: TGTGCCAGCAGGCGTACAGGGACCACTGGGGCCAACGTCCTGACTTTC. It translates to CASRRTGTTGANVLTF.

This clonotype was counted a few times. The chain uses TRBV20-1 and TRBJ2-1; 10 bases are a match to TRBD2. This CDR3 is built from 16 residues. V trimming: 4 bases; J trimming: 2 bases; junction bases outside the gene matches: 8. CDR1 and CDR2 (germline): DFQATT, SNEGSKA (reference sequence). CDR3 loop: CSATASGSTTYNEQFF. The CDR3 coding sequence is TGCAGTGCTACGGCTAGCGGGAGCACCACCTACAATGAGCAGTTCTTC.

The chain has TRBV20-1 and TRBJ1-1; 7 nucleotides match TRBD1. Germline CDR1 reads DFQATT; CDR2 reads SNEGSKA (reference sequence). J lost 1 base, V lost 3 bases, and 8 bases had no gene match. The CDR3 is made up of 15 amino acids. The CDR3 coding sequence is TGCAGTGCTAGTACAGGGGCGGTGGGGAACACTGAAGCTTTCTTT. Its protein product is CSASTGAVGNTEAFF.

This rearrangement joins TRBV12-3 or TRBV12-4 to TRBJ1-5; 7 bases align to TRBD1. There are 16 residues in the CDR3. The V gene end was trimmed by 6 bases and the J gene end by 2 bases; junction bases not matched to a gene: 10. The CDR3 sequence is CASSPRRGIGNQPQHF. The CDR3 DNA reads TGTGCCAGCAGCCCTCGCAGGGGGATTGGCAATCAGCCCCAGCATTTT.

This clonotype was observed a handful of times. The genes are TRBV6-6 and TRBJ1-2; D unresolved. The ends were cut back, 4 bases at V and 0 bases at J, with 6 bases in the middle. In germline, CDR1 is MNHNY, CDR2 SVGAGI (reference sequence). The CDR3 is made up of 13 amino acids. The CDR3, as DNA: TGTGCCAGCAGTTCTCCGGCTAACTATGGCTACACCTTC. Its translation is CASSSPANYGYTF.

The chain couples TRBV5-1 to TRBJ2-7; D not resolved. The V gene's germline CDR1 is SGHRS and CDR2 YFSETQ. Trimming took off 0 bases at V and 0 bases at J, with 10 bases between the two ends. This CDR3 spans 15 amino acids. The CDR3 coding sequence is TGCGCCAGCAGCTTGGACAGTTTCAACTCCTACGAGCAGTACTTC. Protein product: CASSLDSFNSYEQYF.

V gene TRBV29-1 combines with J gene TRBJ2-7, with D unresolved. The CDR3 runs 13 residues. Trimming removed 6 bases from V and 0 bases from J, with 12 bases in between. Per the germline V gene, CDR1 is SQVTM and CDR2 is ANQGSEA. CDR3 amino acids: CSVRSPSSYEQYF. DNA for the CDR3: TGCAGCGTCCGGTCTCCCAGCTCCTACGAGCAGTACTTC.

The CDR3 DNA is TGTGCCATCAGTGAGGTGGGGACTAGCTCGTTAACCAATGAGCAGTTCTTC. Residues: CAISEVGTSSLTNEQFF. The V call is TRBV10-3, the J call TRBJ2-1; TRBD2 matches 9 bases. After removal of 2 bases from V and 6 bases from J, the junction contained 11 bases not matched to a gene. The CDR3 extends over 17 amino acids. The germline gives CDR1 ENHRY, CDR2 SYGVKD.

The gene calls are TRBV20-1 and TRBJ2-4; TRBD1 might be the D (6 bases). Germline CDR1 DFQATT, CDR2 SNEGSKA (reference sequence). The V end was cut by 6 bases, the J end by 3 bases, with 12 bases between. The CDR3 is 13 amino acids. Here the CDR3 reads CSAEQGYKNIQYF. Written as DNA, the CDR3 is TGCAGTGCCGAACAGGGCTACAAAAACATTCAGTACTTC.

This clonotype occurred a few times. The genes are TRBV6-1 and TRBJ1-1; D may be TRBD1 (6 bases). Germline V CDR1 and CDR2: MNHNS, SASEGT. The CDR3 sequence is 14 residues long. With 2 bases removed from V and 6 bases from J, the gap between germline ends came to 13 bases. The CDR3 DNA reads as TGTGCCAGCAGTGAACATACAGGGAGGGCTGAAGCTTTCTTT. Translated: CASSEHTGRAEAFF.

This chain connects TRBV20-1 to TRBJ2-1; TRBD2 matches 7 bases. Germline CDR1 DFQATT, CDR2 SNEGSKA (reference sequence). The CDR3 is 17 amino acids. Trimming at V came to 0 bases and at J to 2 bases, leaving 10 bases not matched to a gene. This chain's CDR3 is CSARDRRAGKTYNEQFF. DNA of the CDR3: TGCAGTGCTAGAGATCGGCGAGCGGGAAAAACCTACAATGAGCAGTTCTTC.

The V call is TRBV6-2 or TRBV6-3, the J call TRBJ2-7; perhaps TRBD1 as D (6 bases). The length of the CDR3 is 15 residues. CDR1 is MNHEY, CDR2 SVGEGT, per germline. V was clipped by 4 bases and J by 2 bases, with 15 bases between them. The CDR3 is CASSLQGPTTYEQYF. CDR3 sequence (DNA): TGTGCCAGCAGTTTACAGGGTCCGACAACCTACGAGCAGTACTTC.

The chain has TRBV10-3 and TRBJ2-7; either TRBD1 or TRBD2 may supply D (5 bases each). CDR1 ENHRY and CDR2 SYGVKD come from the germline V gene. This CDR3 comprises 15 residues. Trimming took off 4 bases at V and 3 bases at J, with 16 bases between the two ends. CDR3 residues: CAISGGPDEGYEQYF. Here the CDR3 DNA reads TGTGCCATCAGTGGGGGACCTGATGAGGGCTACGAGCAGTACTTC.